The next 27 T cell receptor beta chains were all read from a single sample in a study of Graves' ophthalmopathy and Graves' hyperthyroidism. Amplified material comprised TCR beta CDR3 regions derived from RNA transcripts. The authors performed first-round RT-PCR with HTBI primers and then a second-round multiplex PCR. MiXCR, run by TCRdb on the multiplex PCR reads, gives a single entry per CDR3 protein. The sample has hundreds of thousands of distinct CDR3 sequences; about a fifth are singletons. The sequenced sample consisted of peripheral blood. Receptors originate from a woman between 18 and 29 years old with stable Graves' hyperthyroidism. Some clones in this sample may be carry-over from other donors' samples.

Many counts were recorded for this clonotype. This chain links TRBV30 with TRBJ1-1, with a tentative D call TRBD1 (5 bases). The CDR3 covers 13 residues. Germline values: CDR1 GTSNPN, CDR2 SVGIG (reference sequence). V was clipped by 3 bases and J by 4 bases, with 12 bases between them. The CDR3 DNA sequence: TGTGCCTGGAGCCGGGGGGGGATCACTGAAGCTTTCTTT. Translating gives CAWSRGGITEAFF.

This clonotype was detected ten times or more. The J gene is TRBJ1-1, the V gene TRBV28; possibly TRBD1 for D (6 bases). This CDR3 spans 15 amino acids. V was shortened by 2 bases and J by 4 bases, with 14 bases between the two germline ends. Per germline, CDR1 MDHEN and CDR2 SYDVKM. This CDR3 is CASSLLGQSSTEAFF. The DNA for the CDR3 is TGTGCCAGCAGTTTACTTGGACAGTCCTCCACTGAAGCTTTCTTT.

In its sample, this clonotype was seen a few times. The J gene is TRBJ1-3, the V gene TRBV11-2; a possible D gene is TRBD1 (5 bases). Germline V lookup: CDR1 SGHAT, CDR2 FQNNGV. Deletions cut 5 bases from V and 0 bases from J, with 17 bases between. The CDR3 loop spans 17 amino acids. The CDR3 region is CASSQQGRRLSGNTIYF. CDR3 sequence (DNA): TGTGCCAGCAGCCAGCAGGGCAGGCGACTCTCTGGAAACACCATATATTTT.

This clonotype was seen at least ten times. The chain is built from TRBV11-3 and TRBJ2-5; D not resolved. The germline V gene has CDR1 SGHNT and CDR2 YENEEA. Trimming pared 1 base from V and 7 bases from J, leaving 10 bases between. The CDR3 loop spans 13 amino acids. Here the CDR3 DNA reads TGTGCCAGCAGCTTAGGCCACCCGGGGACCCAGTACTTC. It is translated as CASSLGHPGTQYF.

This clonotype was observed many times. This sequence joins TRBV12-3 or TRBV12-4 and TRBJ2-7; D may match TRBD1 or TRBD2 (5 bases each). The CDR3 loop spans 14 amino acids. V was shortened by 3 bases and J by 3 bases, with 12 bases between the two germline ends. The DNA for the CDR3 is TGTGCCAGCAGTTTGGGGGTAATGAACTACGAGCAGTACTTC. This codes for CASSLGVMNYEQYF.

The chain links TRBV20-1 to TRBJ2-7; D not certain. The germline V gene has CDR1 DFQATT and CDR2 SNEGSKA (reference sequence). The CDR3 has 13 amino acids. The germline V and J ends were trimmed by 0 bases and 4 bases, with 10 bases remaining between them. The CDR3 region has the DNA TGCAGTGCTAGAGATTCGGCCTTATACGAGCAGTACTTC. This gives the protein CSARDSALYEQYF.

Ten or more counts support this clonotype. The chain employs TRBV20-1 and TRBJ1-1; maybe TRBD1 (6 bases). V was shortened by 4 bases and J by 2 bases, with 11 bases between the two germline ends. Germline V gene sequence: CDR1 DFQATT, CDR2 SNEGSKA (reference sequence). This CDR3 has 13 amino acids. In nucleotides, the CDR3 is TGCAGTGCTACTGAACAGGGTAACACTGAAGCTTTCTTT. It yields the protein CSATEQGNTEAFF.

This clonotype was seen repeatedly, ten times or more. A read error may produce the germline difference seen at one junction end. The J gene is TRBJ2-5, the V gene TRBV5-1, with D maybe TRBD1 (6 bases). This CDR3 is built from 14 residues. CDR1 and CDR2 from the germline V gene are SGHRS and YFSETQ. CDR3 loop: CASSLAGVQETQYF. The CDR3 bases are TGTGCCAGCAGCTTGGCAGGGGTCCAAGAGACCCAGTACTTC.

This clonotype was found many times. The chain links TRBV10-3 to TRBJ2-7; 7 bases line up with TRBD1. The V gene's germline CDR1 is ENHRY and CDR2 SYGVKD. The CDR3 runs 18 residues. Trimming cost V 0 bases and J 3 bases; bases outside gene matches: 14. The CDR3 loop is CAISESRSRRQGVYEQYF. In nucleotides, the CDR3 is TGTGCCATCAGTGAGTCAAGGTCCAGGAGACAGGGAGTCTACGAGCAGTACTTC.

This clonotype was seen ten or more times. The V and J genes are TRBV11-2 and TRBJ1-1, with D unresolved. Deletions cut 2 bases from V and 0 bases from J, with 10 bases between. Germline lookup yields CDR1 SGHAT and CDR2 FQNNGV. The CDR3 has 15 amino acids. The chain's CDR3 is CASSLRSRVNTEAFF. The CDR3 DNA is TGTGCCAGCAGCTTAAGATCAAGGGTGAACACTGAAGCTTTCTTT.

The table lists this clonotype with many counts. V is TRBV5-1 and J is TRBJ1-1; TRBD1 is a possible D gene (5 bases). The CDR3 length is 16 residues. V lost 0 bases to trimming and J lost 1 base, with 13 bases between them. CDR1 SGHRS and CDR2 YFSETQ come from the germline V gene. CDR3 sequence (DNA): TGCGCCAGCAGCTTGGAGGTAGGGGTCCCGAACACTGAAGCTTTCTTT. This translates into CASSLEVGVPNTEAFF.

In its sample, this clonotype was seen many times. The genes are TRBV6-1 and TRBJ2-7; D is perhaps TRBD1 or TRBD2 (5 bases each). With 4 bases removed from V and 5 bases from J, the gap between germline ends came to 18 bases. This CDR3 has 15 residues. Germline values: CDR1 MNHNS, CDR2 SASEGT. The CDR3 loop reads CASSAPGTGVDEQYF. CDR3 bases: TGTGCCAGCAGTGCACCCGGGACCGGCGTCGACGAGCAGTACTTC.

This clonotype was recorded at least ten times. This chain joins TRBV2 and TRBJ1-1; TRBD1 aligns across 7 bases. Germline CDR1 reads SNHLY; CDR2 reads FYNNEI. This CDR3 is built from 14 residues. Germline trimming cut 2 bases from V and 1 base from J; bases unmatched to any gene: 1. For the CDR3, the DNA is TGTGCCAGCAGTGAAAGACAGGGGAACACTGAAGCTTTCTTT. Translating gives CASSERQGNTEAFF.

Only a few counts were recorded for this clonotype. A read error may be the cause here, since a much bigger clone is one base away. V is TRBV27 and J is TRBJ1-1; perhaps TRBD1 as D (6 bases). The V end was cut by 0 bases, the J end by 4 bases, with 9 bases between. The CDR3 length is 14 residues. The V gene's germline CDR1 is MNHEY and CDR2 SMNVEV (reference sequence). The CDR3 coding sequence is TGTGCCAGCAGTTTATCGGCAGGGGTCACTGAAGCTTTCTTT. Translated, it gives CASSLSAGVTEAFF.

The chain joins TRBV12-3 or TRBV12-4 to TRBJ2-5; TRBD1 is a possible D gene (7 bases). The germline V and J ends were trimmed by 2 bases and 7 bases, with 17 bases remaining between them. The CDR3 totals 15 residues. The CDR3 nucleotides are TGTGCCAGCAGTTTATCAGGGGGGCTCGAGGGGACCCAGTACTTC. Its translation is CASSLSGGLEGTQYF.

This clonotype was seen many times. J is TRBJ2-7 and V is TRBV7-9, with 9 bases fitting TRBD1. This CDR3 spans 15 amino acids. Germline trimming cut 3 bases from V and 5 bases from J; bases unmatched to any gene: 8. Germline V gene sequence: CDR1 SEHNR, CDR2 FQNEAQ (reference sequence). In DNA, the CDR3 is TGTGCCAGCAGCTTGACAGGGGGACGCGGGGACGAGCAGTACTTC. Its protein is CASSLTGGRGDEQYF.

This clonotype has more than one count but fewer than ten. The genes are TRBV20-1 and TRBJ1-6, with D possibly being TRBD1 (6 bases). V was pared by 2 bases and J by 6 bases, with 8 bases between. The CDR3 has 13 residues. Germline V gene lookup returns CDR1 DFQATT and CDR2 SNEGSKA (reference sequence). The CDR3 DNA is TGCAGTGCTAGACCAGGGGTTAATTCACCCCTCCACTTT. Amino acid sequence: CSARPGVNSPLHF.

This clonotype was counted many times. This sequence joins TRBV28 and TRBJ1-1; no clear D gene. The germline V gene has CDR1 MDHEN and CDR2 SYDVKM. The CDR3 is made up of 11 amino acids. The germline V and J ends were trimmed by 8 bases and 3 bases, with 7 bases remaining between them. The CDR3 bases are TGTGCCAGCTATCGTCACACTGAAGCTTTCTTT. Translated: CASYRHTEAFF.

The CDR3 reads CAWAYRTEAFF. DNA of the CDR3: TGTGCCTGGGCCTACCGAACTGAAGCTTTCTTT. The V call is TRBV30, the J call TRBJ1-1; D unresolved. The V end was cut by 5 bases, the J end by 5 bases, with 9 bases between. The germline V gene encodes CDR1 GTSNPN and CDR2 SVGIG (reference sequence). CDR3 length equals 11 residues.

V is TRBV7-8 and J is TRBJ1-6; possible D gene TRBD1, 6 bases. Germline V CDR1 and CDR2: SGHVS, FQNEAQ. V lost 1 base and J lost 6, with 13 bases in between. CDR3 length equals 16 residues. For the CDR3, the DNA is TGTGCCAGCAGCTTAGTGGGGGCGCACTTTAATTCACCCCTCCACTTT. Its translation: CASSLVGAHFNSPLHF.

The genes are TRBV27 and TRBJ2-7; a possible D gene is TRBD1 (6 bases). The germline gives CDR1 MNHEY, CDR2 SMNVEV (reference sequence). V dropped 5 bases and J dropped 5 bases, with 13 bases sitting between them. There are 13 residues in the CDR3. CDR3 loop: CASSPETGNEQYF. In nucleotides, the CDR3 is TGTGCCAGCAGTCCCGAGACAGGAAACGAGCAGTACTTC.

This clonotype was picked up one time. V gene TRBV12-3 or TRBV12-4 combines with J gene TRBJ1-1; D ambiguous. V lost 0 bases, J lost 3 bases, and 14 bases lay in between. The CDR3 runs to 16 residues. CDR3 bases: TGTGCCAGCAGTTTAGCGCTAACGAGGGAGGACACTGAAGCTTTCTTT. Its protein product is CASSLALTREDTEAFF.

This clonotype was found many times. This rearrangement joins TRBV6-2 or TRBV6-3 to TRBJ1-2; 7 positions agree with TRBD1. After removal of 5 bases from V and 3 bases from J, the junction contained 6 bases not matched to a gene. The CDR3 has 14 residues. In germline, CDR1 is MNHEY, CDR2 SVGEGT. DNA of the CDR3: TGTGCCAGCAGTGGACCCGGGACAGACTATGGCTACACCTTC. It translates to CASSGPGTDYGYTF.

There are many counts of this clonotype. The chain joins TRBV20-1 to TRBJ1-2; D not resolved. Looked up from germline, CDR1 is DFQATT and CDR2 is SNEGSKA (reference sequence). The CDR3 loop spans 14 amino acids. Trimming pared 4 bases from V and 0 bases from J, leaving 12 bases between. Here the CDR3 reads CSANWFSSNYGYTF. The CDR3 coding sequence is TGCAGTGCTAACTGGTTTTCCTCTAACTATGGCTACACCTTC.

This clonotype was observed a few times. The rearrangement links TRBV4-3 to TRBJ1-2; possible D gene TRBD1, 5 bases. This CDR3 region has 18 residues. V lost 3 bases and J lost 0, with 20 bases in between. Germline values: CDR1 LGHNA, CDR2 YSLEER. CDR3 nucleotide sequence: TGCGCCAGCAGCCACGCCATGGGGGTGTCCCTCACTAACTATGGCTACACCTTC. Encoded protein: CASSHAMGVSLTNYGYTF.

This clonotype was seen only once. This chain uses TRBV25-1 with TRBJ2-2; TRBD1 might be the D (6 bases). V was shortened by 1 base and J by 5 bases, with 14 bases between the two germline ends. The V gene's germline CDR1 is MGHDK and CDR2 SYGVNS. The CDR3 runs to 16 residues. CDR3 amino acids: CASSELSGQNTGELFF. The CDR3 nucleotides are TGTGCCAGCAGTGAATTATCAGGACAGAATACCGGGGAGCTGTTTTTT.

This clonotype showed up just a few times. The J gene is TRBJ2-7, the V gene TRBV28; no firm D call. Germline CDR1 reads MDHEN; CDR2 reads SYDVKM. Trimming left V 5 bases short and J 2 bases short, with 19 bases between. There are 16 residues in the CDR3. CDR3 sequence (DNA): TGTGCCAGCAGTAGCCCTTTGGAGTCCCCGACCTACGAGCAGTACTTC. Translating gives CASSSPLESPTYEQYF.